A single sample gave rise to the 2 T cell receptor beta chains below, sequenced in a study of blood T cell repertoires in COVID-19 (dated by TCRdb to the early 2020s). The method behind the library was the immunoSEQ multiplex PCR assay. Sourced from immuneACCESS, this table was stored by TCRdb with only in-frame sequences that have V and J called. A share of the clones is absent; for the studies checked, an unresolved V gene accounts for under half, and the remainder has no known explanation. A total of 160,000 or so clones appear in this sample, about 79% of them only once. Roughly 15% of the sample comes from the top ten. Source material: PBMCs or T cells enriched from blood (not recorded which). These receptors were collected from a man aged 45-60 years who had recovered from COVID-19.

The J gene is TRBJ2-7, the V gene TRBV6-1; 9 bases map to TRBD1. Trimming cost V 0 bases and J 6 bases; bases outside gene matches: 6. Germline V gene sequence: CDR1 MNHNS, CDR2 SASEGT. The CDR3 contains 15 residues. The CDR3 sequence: CASSEAGQGRTEQYF. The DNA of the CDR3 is TGTGCCAGCAGTGAAGCGGGACAGGGTAGAACCGAGCAGTACTTC.

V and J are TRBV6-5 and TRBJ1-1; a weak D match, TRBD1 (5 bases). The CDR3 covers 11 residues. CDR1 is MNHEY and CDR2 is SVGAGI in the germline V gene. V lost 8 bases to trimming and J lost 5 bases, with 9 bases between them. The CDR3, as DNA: TGTGCCAGCTTATACAGGACTGAAGCTTTCTTT. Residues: CASLYRTEAFF.